Below, 24 T cell receptor beta chains from the same sample are listed, as sequenced in a study of blood T cell repertoires in COVID-19. Profiled with immunoSEQ multiplex PCR; TCRdb holds only in-frame clones, not every one. The sample includes about 55,000 clones, around 85% of them seen just once. The sequenced sample was peripheral blood. The source of these receptors is a human donor in a cohort sampled during active COVID-19.

The gene calls are TRBV18 and TRBJ1-2; TRBD1 aligns across 8 bases. V was clipped by 3 bases and J by 0 bases; unmatched bases: 9. The CDR3 is 17 amino acids. Germline CDR1 KGHSH, CDR2 LQKENI. This CDR3 reads CASSPMTGELANYGYTF. The CDR3 DNA reads TGTGCCAGCTCACCGATGACAGGGGAATTAGCTAACTATGGCTACACCTTC. The full variable domain, with the rest looked up from reference TRBV18 and TRBJ1-2, is NAGVMQNPRHLVRRRGQEARLRCSPMKGHSHVYWYRQLPEEGLKFMVYLQKENIIDESGMPKERFSAEFPKEGPSILRIQQVVRGDSAAYFCASSPMTGELANYGYTFGSGTRLTVV.

The chain is built from TRBV7-2 and TRBJ2-7, with 11 nucleotides matching TRBD1. Germline V gene sequence: CDR1 SGHTA, CDR2 FQGNSA. J lost 3 bases, V lost 5 bases, and 6 bases had no gene match. The CDR3 contains 15 residues. CDR3 sequence (DNA): TGTGCCAGCAGCCTCCGGACAGGGGGCGGCTACGAGCAGTACTTC. Translating gives CASSLRTGGGYEQYF. Based on the CDR3 plus reference TRBV7-2 and TRBJ2-7, the full variable domain is GAGVSQSPSNKVTEKGKDVELRCDPISGHTALYWYRQSLGQGLEFLIYFQGNSAPDKSGLPSDRFSAERTGGSVSTLTIQRTQQEDSAVYLCASSLRTGGGYEQYFGPGTRLTVT.

The V gene is TRBV6-1, the J gene TRBJ2-1, with 7 bases identical to TRBD2. V lost 2 bases and J lost 7; bases outside the gene matches: 14. CDR1 and CDR2 (germline): MNHNS, SASEGT. The CDR3 sequence is 17 residues long. This chain's CDR3 is CASSELGGLAEKNEQFF. CDR3 DNA: TGTGCCAGCAGTGAACTAGGCGGTCTAGCGGAGAAGAATGAGCAGTTCTTC.

This clone is a singleton in its sample. The gene calls are TRBV7-6 and TRBJ2-1, with 7 bases fitting TRBD2. Germline V gene sequence: CDR1 SGHVS, CDR2 FNYEAQ. The ends lost 2 bases at V and 4 bases at J; junction bases unmatched: 8. CDR3 length equals 16 residues. CDR3 sequence reads: CASSLLREGRYNEQFF. The CDR3 region has the DNA TGTGCCAGCAGCTTATTGAGGGAGGGGAGATACAATGAGCAGTTCTTC.

V is TRBV7-3 and J is TRBJ1-2; D ambiguous. The germline gives CDR1 SGHTA, CDR2 FQGTGA. Trimming cost V 0 bases and J 7 bases, with 15 bases left between them. The CDR3 has 15 residues. CDR3 loop: CASSLTGRELSGYTF. The CDR3 nucleotides read TGTGCCAGCAGCTTAACCGGTAGGGAGCTCTCTGGCTACACCTTC.

The chain couples TRBV3-1 (or the pseudogene TRBV3-2) to TRBJ1-2; TRBD1 aligns across 9 bases. From germline, CDR1 is LGHDT and CDR2 YNNKEL (reference sequence). This CDR3 region has 14 residues. Unmatched junction bases numbered 7, after V lost 4 bases and J lost 7 bases. The CDR3 is CASSLRTGVFGYTF. The DNA for the CDR3 is TGTGCCAGCAGCCTCAGGACAGGGGTTTTTGGCTACACCTTC.

This clone turned up a few times. V and J are TRBV3-1 (or the pseudogene TRBV3-2) and TRBJ2-7; 9 nucleotides agree with TRBD1. CDR1 and CDR2 (germline): LGHDT, YNNKEL (reference sequence). This CDR3 is built from 16 residues. V shed 2 bases and J 5 bases; nucleotides not matched to a gene: 10. Written as DNA, the CDR3 is TGTGCCAGCAGCCAAAGTGGACCACAGGGGGCCCACGAGCAGTACTTC. Its protein is CASSQSGPQGAHEQYF.

J is TRBJ1-1 and V is TRBV7-6; no reliable D call. Trimming took off 3 bases at V and 2 bases at J, with 10 bases between the two ends. Germline assignment: CDR1 SGHVS and CDR2 FNYEAQ. This CDR3 has 14 amino acids. CDR3 in DNA: TGTGCCAGCAGCTTGACAACCCTAAACACTGAAGCTTTCTTT. As protein: CASSLTTLNTEAFF.

The V call is TRBV28, the J call TRBJ2-1, with 9 nucleotides matching TRBD1. Germline assignment: CDR1 MDHEN and CDR2 SYDVKM. J gave up 9 bases and V 10 bases, and 7 bases lay outside the gene matches. The CDR3 is 12 amino acids. CDR3 region: CAIPGQGGEQFF. DNA of the CDR3: TGTGCCATTCCGGGACAGGGAGGTGAGCAGTTCTTC.

This clone turned up a few times. The rearrangement joins TRBV5-1 to TRBJ2-7; D gene uncertain. The length of the CDR3 is 15 residues. Trimming left V 0 bases short and J 2 bases short, with 12 bases between. Germline CDR1 reads SGHRS; CDR2 reads YFSETQ. The chain's CDR3 is CASSLAAGTAYEQYF. In nucleotides, the CDR3 is TGCGCCAGCAGCTTGGCTGCCGGTACTGCCTACGAGCAGTACTTC.

V and J are TRBV15 and TRBJ2-7; TRBD1 matches 7 bases. After removal of 6 bases from V and 3 bases from J, the junction contained 14 bases not matched to a gene. Germline assignment: CDR1 LNHNV and CDR2 YYDKDF (reference sequence). CDR3 length equals 16 residues. In nucleotides, the CDR3 is TGTGCCACCAGGTCCCGGAGACAAGGACAGGTCTACGAGCAGTACTTC. Translation: CATRSRRQGQVYEQYF.

The genes are TRBV18 and TRBJ1-5, with D maybe TRBD1 (5 bases). There are 13 residues in the CDR3. The ends were cut back, 6 bases at V and 4 bases at J, with 10 bases in the middle. The germline V gene encodes CDR1 KGHSH and CDR2 LQKENI. CDR3 nucleotides: TGTGCCAGCTCCCCGAACAGGAATCAGCCCCAGCATTTT. It specifies CASSPNRNQPQHF.

The chain recombines TRBV29-1 with TRBJ2-5, with 10 bases that match TRBD1. V was clipped by 3 bases and J by 5 bases; unmatched bases: 3. Looked up from germline, CDR1 is SQVTM and CDR2 is ANQGSEA. CDR3 length: 13 residues. CDR3 bases: TGCAGCGTTGAGGGACAGGGGAGGGAGACCCAGTACTTC. Residues: CSVEGQGRETQYF.

The chain employs TRBV28 and TRBJ2-3, with TRBD2 identical over 9 bases. This CDR3 has 15 residues. CDR1 is MDHEN, CDR2 SYDVKM, per germline. J gave up 2 bases and V 5 bases, and 5 bases lay outside the gene matches. The CDR3 loop reads CASSRLAGPTDTQYF. The CDR3 nucleotides read TGTGCCAGCAGTCGCCTAGCGGGACCCACAGATACGCAGTATTTT.

The chain is built from TRBV11-2 and TRBJ2-7, with 10 bases matching TRBD1. The germline V gene encodes CDR1 SGHAT and CDR2 FQNNGV. This CDR3 region has 15 residues. V shed 5 bases and J 4 bases; nucleotides not matched to a gene: 8. As DNA, the CDR3 is TGTGCCAGCAGCCCCTCGACAGGGGGCGGTTACGAGCAGTACTTC. This codes for CASSPSTGGGYEQYF.

The chain carries TRBV6-2 or TRBV6-3 and TRBJ2-1, with 10 bases matching TRBD2. CDR3 length equals 16 residues. In germline, CDR1 is MNHEY, CDR2 SVGEGT. V lost 0 bases, J lost 4 bases, and 3 bases stayed unmatched. CDR3 nucleotide sequence: TGTGCCAGCAGTTACTCGTTACTAGCGGGGTACAATGAGCAGTTCTTC. Its translation is CASSYSLLAGYNEQFF.

This clone was seen only once. The chain couples TRBV25-1 to TRBJ2-1; 7 bases match TRBD2. Germline CDR1 MGHDK, CDR2 SYGVNS. V lost 9 bases to trimming and J lost 7 bases; unmatched junction nucleotides: 0. CDR3 size: 10 residues. The CDR3 is CARAGNEQFF. In DNA, the CDR3 is TGTGCCAGAGCGGGAAATGAGCAGTTCTTC.

The table lists this clone with a few counts. The V and J genes are TRBV6-4 and TRBJ2-1; TRBD2 matches 12 bases. V shed 0 bases and J 6 bases; nucleotides not matched to a gene: 0. From germline, CDR1 is MRHNA and CDR2 SNTAGT. The CDR3 totals 15 residues. For the CDR3, the DNA is TGTGCCAGCAGTGACTCGACTAGCGGGAGCAATGAGCAGTTCTTC. Its translation: CASSDSTSGSNEQFF.

This clone showed up just once. The V and J genes are TRBV6-6 and TRBJ2-7; TRBD1 is a possible D gene (6 bases). Trimming left V 3 bases short and J 0 bases short, with 12 bases between. The CDR3 runs to 15 residues. CDR1 and CDR2 from the germline V gene are MNHNY and SVGAGI (reference sequence). As DNA, the CDR3 is TGTGCCAGCAGTTATCCGACAGGATCCTCCTACGAGCAGTACTTC. This encodes CASSYPTGSSYEQYF.

The rearrangement joins TRBV2 to TRBJ1-4, with 10 positions matching TRBD1. Trimming cost V 6 bases and J 5 bases; bases outside gene matches: 6. The CDR3 has 15 residues. Germline values: CDR1 SNHLY, CDR2 FYNNEI. CDR3 region: CASSADRGRNEKLFF. The DNA for the CDR3 is TGTGCCAGCAGCGCCGACAGGGGGCGAAATGAAAAACTGTTTTTT.

V and J are TRBV4-2 and TRBJ2-3; the match to TRBD2 covers 9 bases. The CDR3 sequence is 18 residues long. V lost 0 bases, J lost 3 bases, and 10 bases stayed unmatched. Per the germline V gene, CDR1 is LGHNA and CDR2 is YNFKEQ. The CDR3 protein is CASSQDPAGGRGTDTQYF. The CDR3, as DNA: TGTGCCAGCAGCCAAGATCCCGCGGGAGGGCGGGGGACAGATACGCAGTATTTT.

The CDR3 nucleotides read TGTGCCAGCAGAGAGGGAGTGGAAGAGACCCAGTACTTC. Residues: CASREGVEETQYF. The V and J genes are TRBV28 and TRBJ2-5, with a possible D match to TRBD2 (5 bases). Trimming removed 6 bases from V and 3 bases from J, with 11 bases in between. The V gene's germline CDR1 is MDHEN and CDR2 SYDVKM. The CDR3 has 13 residues.

This clone has a single count. V gene TRBV5-6 combines with J gene TRBJ2-7; 11 bases fit TRBD2. V lost 3 bases and J lost 5; bases outside the gene matches: 10. Germline V gene lookup returns CDR1 SGHDT and CDR2 YYEEEE. The CDR3 loop spans 16 amino acids. CDR3 in DNA: TGTGCCAGCAGCTCTATACTAGCGGGAGATTTCAACGAGCAGTACTTC. Amino acid sequence: CASSSILAGDFNEQYF.

The chain joins TRBV27 to TRBJ2-7; 9 bases are shared with TRBD2. The CDR3 loop spans 17 amino acids. Germline V CDR1 and CDR2: MNHEY, SMNVEV (reference sequence). With 2 bases clipped from V and 5 bases from J, the junction kept 13 bases outside the gene matches. The DNA of the CDR3 is TGTGCCAGCAGTTTAAGAAGGTCTAGCGGGAAGGTCCACGAGCAGTACTTC. The encoded protein is CASSLRRSSGKVHEQYF.